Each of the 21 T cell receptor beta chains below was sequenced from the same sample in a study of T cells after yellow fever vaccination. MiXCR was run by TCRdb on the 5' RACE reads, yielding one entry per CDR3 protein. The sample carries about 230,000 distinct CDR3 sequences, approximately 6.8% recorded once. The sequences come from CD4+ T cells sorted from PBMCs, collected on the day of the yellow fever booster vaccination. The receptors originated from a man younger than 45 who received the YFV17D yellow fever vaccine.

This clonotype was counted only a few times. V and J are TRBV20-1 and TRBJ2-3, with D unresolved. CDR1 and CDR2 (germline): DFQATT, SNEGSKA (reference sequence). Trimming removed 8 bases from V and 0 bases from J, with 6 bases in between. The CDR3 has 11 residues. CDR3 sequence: CSLHSTDTQYF. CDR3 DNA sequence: TGCAGTTTACATAGCACAGATACGCAGTATTTT.

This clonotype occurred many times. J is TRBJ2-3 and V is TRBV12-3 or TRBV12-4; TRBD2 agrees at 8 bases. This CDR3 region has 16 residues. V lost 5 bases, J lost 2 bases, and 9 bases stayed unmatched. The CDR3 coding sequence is TGTGCCAGCAGTCCCCTCTACGGGAGGGACACAGATACGCAGTATTTT. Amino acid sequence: CASSPLYGRDTDTQYF.

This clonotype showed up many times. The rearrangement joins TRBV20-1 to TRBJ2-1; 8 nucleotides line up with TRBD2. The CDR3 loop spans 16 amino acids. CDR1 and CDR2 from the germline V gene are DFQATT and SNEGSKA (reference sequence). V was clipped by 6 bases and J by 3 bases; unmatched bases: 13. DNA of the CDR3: TGCAGTGCCAAAGGGGCGGGAGGAGAAGTCTACAATGAGCAGTTCTTC. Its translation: CSAKGAGGEVYNEQFF.

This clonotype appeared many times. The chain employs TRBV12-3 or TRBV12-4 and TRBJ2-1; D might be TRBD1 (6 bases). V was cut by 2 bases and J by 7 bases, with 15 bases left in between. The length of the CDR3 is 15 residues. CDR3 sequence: CASSLSPSGTNEQFF. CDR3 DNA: TGTGCCAGCAGTTTAAGCCCCTCAGGGACAAATGAGCAGTTCTTC.

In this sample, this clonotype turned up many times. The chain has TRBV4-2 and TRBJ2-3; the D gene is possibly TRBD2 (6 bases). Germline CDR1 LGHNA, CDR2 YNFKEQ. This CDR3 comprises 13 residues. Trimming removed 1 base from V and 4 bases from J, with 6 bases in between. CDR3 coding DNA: TGTGCCAGCAGCCAAGGACTAGCAGATACGCAGTATTTT. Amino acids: CASSQGLADTQYF.

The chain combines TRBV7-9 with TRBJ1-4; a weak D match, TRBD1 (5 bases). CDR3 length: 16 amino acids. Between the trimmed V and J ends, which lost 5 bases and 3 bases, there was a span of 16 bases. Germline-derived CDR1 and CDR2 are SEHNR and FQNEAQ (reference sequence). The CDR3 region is CASSRDGERPNEKLFF. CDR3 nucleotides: TGTGCCAGCAGCCGGGACGGGGAGAGGCCTAATGAAAAACTGTTTTTT. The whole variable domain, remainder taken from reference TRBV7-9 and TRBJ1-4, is DTGVSQNPRHKITKRGQNVTFRCDPISEHNRLYWYRQTLGQGPEFLTYFQNEAQLEKSRLLSDRFSAERPKGSFSTLEIQRTEQGDSAMYLCASSRDGERPNEKLFFGSGTQLSVL.

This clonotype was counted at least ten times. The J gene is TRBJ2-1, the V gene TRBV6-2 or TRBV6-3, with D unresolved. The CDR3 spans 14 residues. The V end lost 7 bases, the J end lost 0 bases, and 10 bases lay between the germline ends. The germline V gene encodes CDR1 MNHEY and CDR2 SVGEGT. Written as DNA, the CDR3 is TGTGCCAGCACCGTCGGGTTCTCCTACAATGAGCAGTTCTTC. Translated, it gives CASTVGFSYNEQFF.

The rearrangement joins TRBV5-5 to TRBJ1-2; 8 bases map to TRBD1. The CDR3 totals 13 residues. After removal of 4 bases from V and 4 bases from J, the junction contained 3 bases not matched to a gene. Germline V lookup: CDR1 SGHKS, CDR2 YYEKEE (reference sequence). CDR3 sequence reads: CASSIGQGYGYTF. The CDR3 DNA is TGTGCCAGCAGCATAGGACAGGGCTATGGCTACACCTTC.

The CDR3 DNA sequence: TGTGCCAGCAGCTTGTCTACCTTAGGCGCCTACGAGCAGTACTTC. This encodes CASSLSTLGAYEQYF. The chain is built from TRBV5-6 and TRBJ2-7; D is unclear. Per the germline V gene, CDR1 is SGHDT and CDR2 is YYEEEE. With 1 base removed from V and 2 bases from J, the gap between germline ends came to 13 bases. The CDR3 runs to 15 residues. The complete variable domain, with remaining parts taken from reference TRBV5-6 and TRBJ2-7, reads DAGVTQSPTHLIKTRGQQVTLRCSPKSGHDTVSWYQQALGQGPQFIFQYYEEEERQRGNFPDRFSGHQFPNYSSELNVNALLLGDSALYLCASSLSTLGAYEQYFGPGTRLTVT.

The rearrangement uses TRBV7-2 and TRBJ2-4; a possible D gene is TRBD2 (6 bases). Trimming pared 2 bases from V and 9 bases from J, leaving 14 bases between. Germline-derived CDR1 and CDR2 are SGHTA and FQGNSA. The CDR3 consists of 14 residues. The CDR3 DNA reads TGTGCCAGCAGCTTAACTAGCTTGGTTACCATTCAGTACTTC. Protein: CASSLTSLVTIQYF.

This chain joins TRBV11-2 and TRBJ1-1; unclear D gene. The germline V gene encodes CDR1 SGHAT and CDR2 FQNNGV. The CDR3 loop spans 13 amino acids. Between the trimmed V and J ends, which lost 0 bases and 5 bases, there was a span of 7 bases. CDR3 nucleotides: TGTGCCAGCAGCTTAGAAATCCTGACTGAAGCTTTCTTT. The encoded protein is CASSLEILTEAFF.

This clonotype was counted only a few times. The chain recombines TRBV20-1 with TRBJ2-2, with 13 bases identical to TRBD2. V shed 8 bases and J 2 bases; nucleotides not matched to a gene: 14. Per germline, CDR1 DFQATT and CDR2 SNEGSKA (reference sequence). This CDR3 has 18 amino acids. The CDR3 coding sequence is TGCAGTCCCGACCCCCGAGGGACTAGCGGGACCAACACCGGGGAGCTGTTTTTT. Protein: CSPDPRGTSGTNTGELFF.

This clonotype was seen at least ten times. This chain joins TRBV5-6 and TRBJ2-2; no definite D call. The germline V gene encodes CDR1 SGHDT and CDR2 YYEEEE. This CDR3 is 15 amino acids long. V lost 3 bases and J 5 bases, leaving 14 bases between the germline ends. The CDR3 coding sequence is TGTGCCAGCAGCTCAATTGACGGCCGAACCGGGGAGCTGTTTTTT. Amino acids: CASSSIDGRTGELFF.

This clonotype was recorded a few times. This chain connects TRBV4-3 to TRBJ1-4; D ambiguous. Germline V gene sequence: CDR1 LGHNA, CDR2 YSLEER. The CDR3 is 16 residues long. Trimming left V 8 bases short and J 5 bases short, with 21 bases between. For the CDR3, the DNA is TGCGCCAGCTCTCAGATGGCCGAGGGATCAAATGAAAAACTGTTTTTT. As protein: CASSQMAEGSNEKLFF.

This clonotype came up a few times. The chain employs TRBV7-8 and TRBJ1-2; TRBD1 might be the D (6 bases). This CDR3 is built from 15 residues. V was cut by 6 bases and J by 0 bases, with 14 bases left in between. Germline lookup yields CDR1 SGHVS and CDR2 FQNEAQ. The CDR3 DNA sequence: TGTGCCAGCAGTCCCAGGACAGCTACTAACTATGGCTACACCTTC. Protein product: CASSPRTATNYGYTF.

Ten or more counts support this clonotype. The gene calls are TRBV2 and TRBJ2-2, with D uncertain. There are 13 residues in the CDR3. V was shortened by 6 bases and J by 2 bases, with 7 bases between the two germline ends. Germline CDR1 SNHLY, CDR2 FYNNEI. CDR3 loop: CASRATNTGELFF. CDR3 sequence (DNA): TGTGCCAGCAGGGCTACCAACACCGGGGAGCTGTTTTTT.

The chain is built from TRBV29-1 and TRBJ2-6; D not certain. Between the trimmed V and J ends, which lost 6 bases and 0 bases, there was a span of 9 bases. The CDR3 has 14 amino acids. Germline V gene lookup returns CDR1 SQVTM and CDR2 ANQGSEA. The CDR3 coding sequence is TGCAGCGTCCCAGACAACTCTGGGGCCAACGTCCTGACTTTC. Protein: CSVPDNSGANVLTF.

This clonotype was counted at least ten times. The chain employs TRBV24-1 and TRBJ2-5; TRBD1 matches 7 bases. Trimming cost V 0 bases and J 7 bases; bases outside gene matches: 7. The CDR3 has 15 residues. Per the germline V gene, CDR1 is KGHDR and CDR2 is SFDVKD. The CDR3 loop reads CATSDLSAGGRTQYF. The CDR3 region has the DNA TGTGCCACCAGTGATTTGTCGGCAGGGGGTCGGACCCAGTACTTC.

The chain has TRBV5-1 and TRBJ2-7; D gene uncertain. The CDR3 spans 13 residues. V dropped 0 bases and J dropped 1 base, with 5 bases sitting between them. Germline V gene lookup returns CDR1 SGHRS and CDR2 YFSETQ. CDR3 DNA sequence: TGCGCCAGCAGCTTGGGCTGGTCCTACGAGCAGTACTTC. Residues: CASSLGWSYEQYF.

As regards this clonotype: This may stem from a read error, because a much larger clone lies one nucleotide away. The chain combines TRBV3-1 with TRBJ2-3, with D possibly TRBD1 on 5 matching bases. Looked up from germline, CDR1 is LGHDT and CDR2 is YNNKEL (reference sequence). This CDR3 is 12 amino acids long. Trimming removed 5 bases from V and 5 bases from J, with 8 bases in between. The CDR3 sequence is CASSGQRDTQYF. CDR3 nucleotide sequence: TGTGCCAGCAGCGGACAACGAGATACGCAGTATTTT.

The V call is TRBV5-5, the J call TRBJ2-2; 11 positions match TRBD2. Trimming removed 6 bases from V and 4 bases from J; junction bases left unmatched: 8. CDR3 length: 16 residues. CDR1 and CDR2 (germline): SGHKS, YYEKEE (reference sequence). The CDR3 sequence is CASTYSSGRSTGELFF. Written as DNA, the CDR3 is TGTGCCAGCACCTATTCTAGCGGGAGGTCCACCGGGGAGCTGTTTTTT. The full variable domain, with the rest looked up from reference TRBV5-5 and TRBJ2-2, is DAGVTQSPTHLIKTRGQQVTLRCSPISGHKSVSWYQQVLGQGPQFIFQYYEKEERGRGNFPDRFSARQFPNYSSELNVNALLLGDSALYLCASTYSSGRSTGELFFGEGSRLTVL.